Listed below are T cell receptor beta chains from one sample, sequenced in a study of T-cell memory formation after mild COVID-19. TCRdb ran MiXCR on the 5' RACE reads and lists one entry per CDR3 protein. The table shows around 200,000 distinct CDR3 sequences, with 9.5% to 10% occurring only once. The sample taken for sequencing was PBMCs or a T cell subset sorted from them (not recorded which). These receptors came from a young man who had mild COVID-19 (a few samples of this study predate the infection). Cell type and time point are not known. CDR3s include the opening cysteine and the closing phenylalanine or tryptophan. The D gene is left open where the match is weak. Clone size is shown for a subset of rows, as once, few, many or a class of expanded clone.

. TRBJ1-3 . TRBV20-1 CSARLPGSGDLGNTIYF TGCAGTGCACGTCTCCCAGGGTCCGGGGACCTTGGAAACACCATATATTTT
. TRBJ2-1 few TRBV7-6 CASRSTPLVTSSDEQFF TGTGCCAGCAGGTCTACCCCCCTAGTTACGTCTTCCGATGAGCAGTTCTTC
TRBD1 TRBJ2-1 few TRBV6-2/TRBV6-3 CASPVGGDRDNEQFF TGTGCCAGTCCGGTGGGAGGGGACAGGGACAATGAGCAGTTCTTC
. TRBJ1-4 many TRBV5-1 CASSLPGLGEKLFF TGCGCCAGCAGCTTGCCGGGACTGGGCGAAAAACTGTTTTTT
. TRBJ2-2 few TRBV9 CASSVNSIGELFF TGTGCCAGCAGCGTAAACAGTATCGGGGAGCTGTTTTTT
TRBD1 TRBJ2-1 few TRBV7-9 CASSQPQGTPYNEQFF TGTGCCAGCAGCCAACCACAGGGGACCCCTTACAATGAGCAGTTCTTC
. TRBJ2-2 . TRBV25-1 CATQGRGRLNTGELFF TGTGCCACCCAGGGGAGGGGGCGACTCAACACCGGGGAGCTGTTTTTT
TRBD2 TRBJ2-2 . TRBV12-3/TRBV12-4 CASSIRLAGTGELFF TGTGCCAGCAGTATCCGACTAGCGGGCACCGGGGAGCTGTTTTTT
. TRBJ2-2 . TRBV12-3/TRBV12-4 CASRPQQTGELFF TGTGCCAGCAGGCCCCAGCAAACCGGGGAGCTGTTTTTT
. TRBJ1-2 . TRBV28 CASRIRWRERNYGYTF TGTGCCAGCAGAATTCGCTGGCGGGAGAGAAACTATGGCTACACCTTC
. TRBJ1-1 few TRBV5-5 CASSFRTANTEAFF TGTGCCAGCAGCTTTAGGACAGCGAACACTGAAGCTTTCTTT
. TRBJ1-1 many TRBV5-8 CASSLDRRNTEAFF TGTGCCAGCAGCTTGGACAGACGGAACACTGAAGCTTTCTTT
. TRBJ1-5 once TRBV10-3 CAISDQYNSNQPQHF TGTGCCATCAGTGACCAGTACAATAGCAATCAGCCCCAGCATTTT
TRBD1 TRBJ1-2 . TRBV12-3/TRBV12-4 CASSLRQGIVTF TGTGCCAGCAGTTTAAGACAGGGGATCGTCACCTTC
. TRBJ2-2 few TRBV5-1 CASSTRENTGELFF TGCGCCAGCAGCACCCGGGAGAACACCGGGGAGCTGTTTTTT
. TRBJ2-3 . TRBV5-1 CASYTSGAGRDTQYF TGCGCCAGCTATACATCAGGGGCCGGCCGGGATACGCAGTATTTT